The subject of this entry is one T cell receptor beta chain. What it binds is unknown. This specimen comes from a study of beta chain features in type 1 diabetes. Sequencing targeted expressed TCRB transcripts, as all isolated RNA had been reverse transcribed. This table comes from immunoSEQ multiplex PCR, and its TCRdb copy is limited to in-frame clones, with some not included. The data contain under 400,000 clones, about 15% of them singletons. The length of the CDR3 is 13 residues. CDR1 and CDR2 from the germline V gene are SGHTA and FQGNSA. V gave up 5 bases and J gave up 2 bases, with 10 bases separating them. Whole-study results and caveats: Shortening that was moderate but significant affected the TCRB CDR3s of Type 1 diabetes patients in all four CD4+ subsets. Whatever favoring of shorter templates PCR might show would apply equally to patients and controls. Patients with type 1 diabetes carried fewer insertions and had more deletions at their VDJ junctions. cDNA-based reads could over-represent cells with high TCR expression.

This sequence was found in a man younger than 45 in good health. The gene calls are TRBV7-2 and TRBJ2-7; D may match TRBD1 or TRBD2 (5 bases each). The sequencing sample was made of central memory CD4+ T cells from blood. The CDR3, as DNA: TGTGCCAGCAGCGCACGGGACGCCTACGAGCAGTACTTC. This encodes CASSARDAYEQYF.